This T cell receptor (beta chain) was retrieved from a study of T cells of healthy individuals. In germline, CDR1 is SGHRS, CDR2 YFSETQ. Trimming left V 2 bases short and J 5 bases short, with 14 bases between. CDR3 length equals 14 residues. TCRdb fed the 5' RACE reads into MiXCR, producing one record per CDR3 protein. The data show around 40,000 distinct CDR3 sequences, with more than 4.5% seen just once and more than 8% held by the top ten. On this clonotype itself: This may come from a read error, since a much larger clone is one base off.

This sequence originates from a human donor in good health. The V call is TRBV5-1, the J call TRBJ2-7; no reliable D call. CDR3 sequence reads: CASSFGPARHEQYF. Here the CDR3 DNA reads TGCGCCAGCAGCTTCGGGCCTGCGAGGCACGAGCAGTACTTC.